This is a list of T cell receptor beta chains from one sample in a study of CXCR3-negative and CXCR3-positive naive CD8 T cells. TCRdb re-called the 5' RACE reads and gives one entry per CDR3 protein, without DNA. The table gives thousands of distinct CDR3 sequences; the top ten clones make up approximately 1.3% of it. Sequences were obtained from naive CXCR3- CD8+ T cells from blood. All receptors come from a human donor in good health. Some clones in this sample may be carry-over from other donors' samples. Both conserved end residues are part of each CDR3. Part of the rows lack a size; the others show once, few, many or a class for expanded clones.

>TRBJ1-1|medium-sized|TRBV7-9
CASNPGAMNTEAFF
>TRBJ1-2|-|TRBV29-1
CSVVVPDTNYGYTF
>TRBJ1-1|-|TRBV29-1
CSVPGEGARSTEAFF
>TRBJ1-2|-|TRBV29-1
CSVDGGSHPYYGYTF
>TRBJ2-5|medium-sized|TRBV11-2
CASSLQNQETQYF
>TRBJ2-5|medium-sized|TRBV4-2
CASSQVLAAGPGQETQYF
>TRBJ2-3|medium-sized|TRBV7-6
CASSLASGDTQYF
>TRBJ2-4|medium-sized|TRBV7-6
CASSLATSGIQYF
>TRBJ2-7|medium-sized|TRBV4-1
CASSQVGGAAYEQYF
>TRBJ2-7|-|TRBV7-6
CASSRGGDSSFEQYF
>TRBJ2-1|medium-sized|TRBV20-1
CSATRDGPYNEQFF
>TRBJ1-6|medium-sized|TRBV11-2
CASSSGIDSSYNSPLHF
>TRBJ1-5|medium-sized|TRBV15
CATSREDRLGNQPQHF
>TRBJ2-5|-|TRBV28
CASSLGLLETQYF
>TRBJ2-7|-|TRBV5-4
CASSFGDSNYEQYF
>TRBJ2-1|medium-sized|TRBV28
CATKREADEQFF
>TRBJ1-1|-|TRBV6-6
CASSAGTEAFF
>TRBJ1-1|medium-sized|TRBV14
CASSQIQGLNTEAFF
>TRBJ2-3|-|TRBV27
CASSFLGLAGGQLSHTDTQYF
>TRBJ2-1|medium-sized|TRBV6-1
CASHSGTISYNEQFF
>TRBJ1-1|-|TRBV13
CASSLGTTGTEAFF
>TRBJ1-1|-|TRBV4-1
CASSQAGVTEAFF
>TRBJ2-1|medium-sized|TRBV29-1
CSARDGTGYEQFF
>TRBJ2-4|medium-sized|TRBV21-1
CASSNLGQGTDLDADLGKNIQYF
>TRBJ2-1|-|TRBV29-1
CSARFRVSYNEQFF
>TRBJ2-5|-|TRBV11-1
CASSSTGPQETQYF
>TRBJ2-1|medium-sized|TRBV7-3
CASSRASGRDNEQFF
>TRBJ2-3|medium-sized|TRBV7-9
CASSSPDLESTDTQYF
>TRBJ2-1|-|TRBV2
CASSEWGSGGSSYNEQFF